The 10 T cell receptor beta chains below all came from one sample that was sequenced in a study of T-cell memory formation after mild COVID-19. TCRdb reprocessed the 5' RACE reads via MiXCR and lists one record per CDR3 protein. In the table there are around 530,000 distinct CDR3 sequences, roughly a fifth of which are singletons. Sample: PBMCs or a T cell subset sorted from them (not recorded which). Source of these receptors: an adult woman who had mild COVID-19 (a few samples of this study predate the infection). Cell type and time point are not known.

Only a few counts were recorded for this clonotype. The chain has TRBV12-3 or TRBV12-4 and TRBJ1-4; possible D gene TRBD1, 5 bases. Trimming shortened V by 7 bases and J by 8 bases, and 17 bases separated the two germline ends. This CDR3 has 14 residues. CDR3 DNA sequence: TGTGCCAGCACGGTGGCGGGGACGGGGGAAAAACTGTTTTTT. Its protein product is CASTVAGTGEKLFF.

V usage is TRBV11-2 and J usage is TRBJ2-5; D unresolved. Trimming took 1 base from V and 0 from J, leaving 6 bases between them. CDR1 SGHAT and CDR2 FQNNGV come from the germline V gene. The CDR3 consists of 14 residues. The CDR3 spells CASSLGPYQETQYF. DNA of the CDR3: TGTGCCAGCAGCTTAGGGCCCTACCAAGAGACCCAGTACTTC.

As regards this clonotype: At one of its ends the junction is not consistent with the germline gene, which may arise from a read error. The chain joins TRBV12-3 or TRBV12-4 to TRBJ2-1; 13 bases line up with TRBD2. This CDR3 spans 16 amino acids. The CDR3 nucleotides are TGTGCCAGCAGTCCTCGACTAGCGGGAGGTTACACTGAGCAGTTCTTC. It yields the protein CASSPRLAGGYTEQFF.

The V call is TRBV2, the J call TRBJ2-2; TRBD2 aligns across 14 bases. The V gene's germline CDR1 is SNHLY and CDR2 FYNNEI. The CDR3 extends over 16 amino acids. J was trimmed by 6 bases and V by 10 bases; bases with no gene match: 10. CDR3 region: CATRLAGGPVSGELFF. CDR3 bases: TGTGCCACCAGACTAGCGGGGGGGCCAGTCTCCGGGGAGCTGTTTTTT.

The genes are TRBV4-3 and TRBJ2-5; 10 bases are shared with TRBD1. Germline CDR1 reads LGHNA; CDR2 reads YSLEER. This CDR3 has 16 residues. V lost 4 bases and J lost 5; bases outside the gene matches: 10. CDR3 residues: CASSPGQGVGEETQYF. In DNA, the CDR3 is TGCGCCAGCAGCCCAGGACAGGGGGTGGGGGAGGAGACCCAGTACTTC.

V gene TRBV18 combines with J gene TRBJ1-4, with D unresolved. Per the germline V gene, CDR1 is KGHSH and CDR2 is LQKENI. The ends were cut back, 3 bases at V and 8 bases at J, with 16 bases in the middle. The CDR3 is 15 residues long. In nucleotides, the CDR3 is TGTGCCAGCTCACCGAGTTCGATGTTCGGGGAAAAACTGTTTTTT. This translates into CASSPSSMFGEKLFF.

The rearrangement links TRBV12-3 or TRBV12-4 to TRBJ2-3, with D possibly TRBD1 on 5 matching bases. CDR3 length equals 13 residues. Trimming took off 7 bases at V and 0 bases at J, with 8 bases between the two ends. The CDR3 here is CASTPGSTDTQYF. The CDR3 DNA reads as TGTGCCAGCACCCCAGGGAGCACAGATACGCAGTATTTT.

V usage is TRBV4-1 and J usage is TRBJ2-2, with a weak D call TRBD2 (6 bases). Germline CDR1 and CDR2: MGHRA and YSYEKL. This CDR3 spans 14 amino acids. Between the trimmed V and J ends, which lost 4 bases and 6 bases, there was a span of 12 bases. The CDR3 is CASSRPGGSGELFF. The CDR3 region has the DNA TGCGCCAGCAGCCGCCCTGGGGGGTCCGGGGAGCTGTTTTTT.

The chain has TRBV7-6 and TRBJ1-4; D unresolved. Trimming pared 5 bases from V and 6 bases from J, leaving 25 bases between. Germline values: CDR1 SGHVS, CDR2 FNYEAQ. The CDR3 is 18 residues long. DNA of the CDR3: TGTGCCAGCAGCAAACCCCCCTCCGGACGGCAGCCCTATGAAAAACTGTTTTTT. Encoded protein: CASSKPPSGRQPYEKLFF.

A few counts support this clonotype. This sequence joins TRBV5-1 and TRBJ2-7; the D call may be TRBD1 or TRBD2 (5 bases each). Germline V gives CDR1 SGHRS, CDR2 YFSETQ. The V end was cut by 4 bases, the J end by 0 bases, with 11 bases between. This CDR3 contains 14 residues. The CDR3 region has the DNA TGCGCCAGCAGCGAGGGGCCAAGCTCCTACGAGCAGTACTTC. This translates into CASSEGPSSYEQYF. Complete variable domain (other parts from reference TRBV5-1 and TRBJ2-7): KAGVTQTPRYLIKTRGQQVTLSCSPISGHRSVSWYQQTPGQGLQFLFEYFSETQRNKGNFPGRFSGRQFSNSRSEMNVSTLELGDSALYLCASSEGPSSYEQYFGPGTRLTVT.